This TCR beta chain is from a study of patients and donors after allogeneic stem cell transplantation. In this sample, this clonotype turned up a few times. TCRdb independently ran MiXCR on the RT-PCR reads; one entry per CDR3 protein. The sample contains hundreds of thousands of distinct CDR3 sequences, roughly 17% of which appear only once. Trimming pared 0 bases from V and 5 bases from J, leaving 14 bases between. The CDR3 runs 15 residues. Germline V gives CDR1 SGHRS, CDR2 YFSETQ. This clonotype was sampled from a human donor who was either an allogeneic HSCT recipient or a stem cell or donor lymphocyte infusion donor (not recorded which). It is not recorded whose cells these are; they may come from a transplant donor. V gene TRBV5-1 combines with J gene TRBJ2-5; D perhaps matches TRBD2 (6 bases). Sequenced sample: blood, either unsorted or a sorted T cell fraction (not recorded which). This CDR3 is CASSLEARGWETQYF. For the CDR3, the DNA is TGCGCCAGCAGCTTGGAAGCCCGGGGGTGGGAGACCCAGTACTTC.